This T cell receptor beta chain was sequenced during a study of T cell clonality in common variable immunodeficiency. Libraries were prepared by immunoSEQ multiplex PCR; TCRdb keeps only in-frame clonotypes and omits some of them. This sample carries fewer than 40,000 clones, none of them present only once. This clone was counted at least ten times. The read terminates 3 residues before the CDR3 end, so the remaining end is supplied by the germline J gene. The germline V gene has CDR1 DFQATT and CDR2 SNEGSKA (reference sequence). V trimming: 4 bases; J trimming: 8 bases; junction bases outside the gene matches: 5. This CDR3 comprises 13 residues.

The receptor comes from a person aged 18-70 years in good health. The V gene is TRBV20-1, the J gene TRBJ1-4; 9 bases are a match to TRBD1. Sequencing was carried out using peripheral blood mononuclear cells. The CDR3 bases that were read are TGCAGTGCTATAAACAGGGGGCAGGAAAAA. The encoded protein is CSAINRGQEK. The CDR3, in full, reads CSAINRGQEKLFF.